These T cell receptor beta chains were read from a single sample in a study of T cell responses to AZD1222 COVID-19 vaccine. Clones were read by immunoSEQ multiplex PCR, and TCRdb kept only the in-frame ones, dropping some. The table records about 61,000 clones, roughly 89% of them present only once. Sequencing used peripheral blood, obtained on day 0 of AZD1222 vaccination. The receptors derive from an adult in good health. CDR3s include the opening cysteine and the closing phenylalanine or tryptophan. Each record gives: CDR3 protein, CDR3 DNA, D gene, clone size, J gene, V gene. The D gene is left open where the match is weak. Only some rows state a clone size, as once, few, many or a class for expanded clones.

CASSLAAGEPLHF | TGTGCCAGCAGCTTAGCGGCAGGGGAACCCCTCCACTTT | . | . | TRBJ1-6 | TRBV7-7
CASSYGGTRGNEQFF | TGTGCCAGCAGTTACGGCGGGACTAGGGGAAATGAGCAGTTCTTC | TRBD2 | . | TRBJ2-1 | TRBV6-6
CASSEQQNTEAFF | TGTGCCAGCAGTGAACAGCAGAACACTGAAGCTTTCTTT | . | . | TRBJ1-1 | TRBV2
CASSLIRDEKLFF | TGTGCCAGCAGCTTGATTAGGGATGAAAAACTGTTTTTT | . | once | TRBJ1-4 | TRBV7-9
CASSLQLAGGETQYF | TGTGCCAGCAGCTTGCAACTAGCGGGGGGAGAGACCCAGTACTTC | TRBD2 | . | TRBJ2-5 | TRBV5-4
CATSGGAGNGYTF | TGTGCCACCAGCGGAGGAGCAGGGAATGGCTACACCTTC | . | . | TRBJ1-2 | TRBV15
CASSPDYYGNTIYF | TGTGCCAGCTCACCCGACTATTATGGAAACACCATATATTTT | . | . | TRBJ1-3 | TRBV18
CAASLAPGNTIYF | TGTGCCGCCAGCCTTGCCCCTGGAAACACCATATATTTT | . | . | TRBJ1-3 | TRBV30
CASSLISQGADNEQFF | TGCGCCAGCAGCTTGATCAGTCAGGGGGCTGATAATGAGCAGTTCTTC | TRBD1 | . | TRBJ2-1 | TRBV5-1
CASSEAGGGYTF | TGTGCCAGCAGTGAAGCGGGCGGAGGCTACACCTTC | . | . | TRBJ1-2 | TRBV2
CASSPGASGNTIYF | TGTGCCAGTAGTCCAGGGGCCTCTGGAAACACCATATATTTT | . | . | TRBJ1-3 | TRBV19
CAISESKGGTYYGYTF | TGTGCCATCAGTGAGTCCAAAGGGGGGACCTACTATGGCTACACCTTC | . | . | TRBJ1-2 | TRBV10-3
CASRITGSTEAFF | TGTGCCAGCAGGATTACAGGGAGCACTGAAGCTTTCTTT | . | . | TRBJ1-1 | TRBV2
CASSLGGTAGNTIYF | TGTGCCAGCAGCTTAGGAGGAACTGCTGGAAACACCATATATTTT | . | . | TRBJ1-3 | TRBV7-2
CASTLGGVQAFF | TGTGCCAGCACCCTCGGAGGGGTACAGGCTTTCTTT | . | . | TRBJ1-1 | TRBV6-5
CASSRRLDYETQYF | TGTGCCAGCAGCCGCAGACTAGATTATGAGACCCAGTACTTC | . | . | TRBJ2-5 | TRBV4-2
CASSLYRGSYNEQFF | TGTGCCAGCAGTCTCTACAGGGGGTCTTACAATGAGCAGTTCTTC | TRBD1 | . | TRBJ2-1 | TRBV6-2/TRBV6-3
CASSKHSGTDTQYF | TGCGCCAGCAGCAAACACTCGGGCACAGATACGCAGTATTTT | . | few | TRBJ2-3 | TRBV5-1
CASSEGNRARDQPQHF | TGTGCCAGCAGCGAAGGGAACAGGGCTAGGGATCAGCCCCAGCATTTT | . | . | TRBJ1-5 | TRBV6-1
CASSDPSGIYTF | TGCGCCAGCAGTGATCCCTCCGGGATCTACACCTTC | . | . | TRBJ1-2 | TRBV10-1
CASSLTPGAYNEQFF | TGTGCCAGCAGCTTAACTCCCGGGGCTTACAATGAGCAGTTCTTC | . | . | TRBJ2-1 | TRBV7-3
CASSPFVPGQGGEPQHF | TGTGCCAGCTCACCCTTCGTCCCGGGACAGGGGGGCGAGCCCCAGCATTTT | TRBD1 | . | TRBJ1-5 | TRBV18
CASSASTYSSGNTIYF | TGTGCCAGCAGCGCCTCGACGTATAGCTCTGGAAACACCATATATTTT | . | . | TRBJ1-3 | TRBV9
CASSPLPNYGYTF | TGTGCCAGCAGCCCCCTCCCTAACTATGGCTACACCTTC | . | . | TRBJ1-2 | TRBV7-8